This T cell receptor beta chain emerged from a study of T-cell reconstitution after alpha-beta-depleted transplantation in children. Study-level points and caveats: T-cell numbers and diversity, one year after transplant, stemmed largely from T cells that were newly produced. About two months after transplant, alpha-beta T cells reportedly came from several hundred expanded graft clones. In some patients, recipient T cells and intrathymic progenitors surviving conditioning explained high day-60 diversity.

This clonotype turned up a few times. Antigen specificity is unknown. Unique molecular identifiers were incorporated when the TCRbeta library was constructed. TCRdb used MiXCR to reprocess the PCR reads, holding one entry per CDR3 protein. Among about 580,000 distinct CDR3 sequences, more than 20% were seen once, and the ten largest hold roughly 15%. The source was PBMCs, mostly from graft donor cells, collected 360 days after TCRalphabeta/CD19-depleted stem cell transplant. The sequence was obtained from a boy under two years old who had a stem cell transplant for acute myeloid leukemia, so the T cells may come from the graft donor.

This chain's CDR3 is CSASDPGNSPLHF. DNA of the CDR3: TGCAGTGCTAGTGACCCAGGAAATTCACCCCTCCACTTT. V gene TRBV20-1 combines with J gene TRBJ1-6; D remains unclear. The CDR3 contains 13 residues. From germline, CDR1 is DFQATT and CDR2 SNEGSKA (reference sequence). V was shortened by 3 bases and J by 7 bases, with 10 bases between the two germline ends.